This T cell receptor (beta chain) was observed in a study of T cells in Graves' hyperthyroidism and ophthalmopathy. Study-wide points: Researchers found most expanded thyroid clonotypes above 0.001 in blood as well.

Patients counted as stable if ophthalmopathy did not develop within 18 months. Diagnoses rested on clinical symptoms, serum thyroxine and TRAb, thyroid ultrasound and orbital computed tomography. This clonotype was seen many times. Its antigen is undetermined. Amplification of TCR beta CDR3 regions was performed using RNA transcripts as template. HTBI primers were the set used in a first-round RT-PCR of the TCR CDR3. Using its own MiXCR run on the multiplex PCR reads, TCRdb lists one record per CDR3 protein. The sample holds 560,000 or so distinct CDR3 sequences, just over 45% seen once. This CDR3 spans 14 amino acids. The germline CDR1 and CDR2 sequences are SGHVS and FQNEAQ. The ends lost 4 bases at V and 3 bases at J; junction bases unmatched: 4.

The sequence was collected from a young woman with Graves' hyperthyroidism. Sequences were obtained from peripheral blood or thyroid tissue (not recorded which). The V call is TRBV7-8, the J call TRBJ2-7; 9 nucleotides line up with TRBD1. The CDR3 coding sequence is TGTGCCAGCAGCTGGCCGACAGGGGGCTACGAGCAGTACTTC. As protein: CASSWPTGGYEQYF.